This T cell receptor beta chain came from a study of T cells after yellow fever vaccination. Turning to this clonotype: Its antigen is currently unknown.

TCR cDNA was made by 5'RACE template switching, adding a universal primer site and UMIs. TCRdb re-called the 5' RACE reads with MiXCR, one entry per CDR3 protein. The table lists 340,000 or so distinct CDR3 sequences, under 15% of them singletons. V lost 1 base to trimming and J lost 3 bases, with 9 bases between them. Germline V lookup: CDR1 SEHNR, CDR2 FQNEAQ (reference sequence). The CDR3 runs to 14 residues. Broader study findings: Detected again after the booster were most primary-vaccination clones, at 96% CD4 and about 90% CD8.

The clonotype was recovered from a man younger than 35 who received the YFV17D yellow fever vaccine. The chain has TRBV7-9 and TRBJ1-1; D remains ambiguous. This specimen was CD4+ T cells sorted from PBMCs, taken 15 days after the yellow fever booster vaccination. The CDR3 nucleotides are TGTGCCAGCAGCTTAGTACGGGGAGACACTGAAGCTTTCTTT. Translation: CASSLVRGDTEAFF. The full variable domain, its missing parts supplied by reference TRBV7-9 and TRBJ1-1, is DTGVSQNPRHKITKRGQNVTFRCDPISEHNRLYWYRQTLGQGPEFLTYFQNEAQLEKSRLLSDRFSAERPKGSFSTLEIQRTEQGDSAMYLCASSLVRGDTEAFFGQGTRLTVV.